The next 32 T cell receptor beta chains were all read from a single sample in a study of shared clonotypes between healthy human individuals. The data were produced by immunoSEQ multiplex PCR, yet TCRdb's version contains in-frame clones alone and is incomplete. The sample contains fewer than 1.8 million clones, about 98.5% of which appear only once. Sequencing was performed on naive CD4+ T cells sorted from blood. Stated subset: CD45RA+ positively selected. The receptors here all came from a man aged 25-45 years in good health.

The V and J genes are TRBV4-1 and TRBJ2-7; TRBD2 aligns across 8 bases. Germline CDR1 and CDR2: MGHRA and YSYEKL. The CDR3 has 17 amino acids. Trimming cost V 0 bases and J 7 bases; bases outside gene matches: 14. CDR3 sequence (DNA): TGCGCCAGCAGCCAAGAGCGGCTAGCGGGTCAAAGTAGGGAGCAGTACTTC. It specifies CASSQERLAGQSREQYF.

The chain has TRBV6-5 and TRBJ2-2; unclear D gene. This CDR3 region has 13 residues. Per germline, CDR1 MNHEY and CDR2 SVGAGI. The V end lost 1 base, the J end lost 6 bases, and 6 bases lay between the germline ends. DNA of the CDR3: TGTGCCAGCAGTTACTTCCAGGCCGGGGAGCTGTTTTTT. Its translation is CASSYFQAGELFF.

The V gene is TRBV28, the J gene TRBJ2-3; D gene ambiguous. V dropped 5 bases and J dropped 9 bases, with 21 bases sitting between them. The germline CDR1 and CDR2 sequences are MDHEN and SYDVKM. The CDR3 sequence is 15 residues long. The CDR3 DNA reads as TGTGCCAGCAGTCCCCCGGGCGTAGGATCGGGCACGCAGTATTTT. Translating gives CASSPPGVGSGTQYF. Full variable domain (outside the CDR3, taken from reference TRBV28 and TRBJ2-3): DVKVTQSSRYLVKRTGEKVFLECVQDMDHENMFWYRQDPGLGLRLIYFSYDVKMKEKGDIPEGYSVSREKKERFSLILESASTNQTSMYLCASSPPGVGSGTQYFGPGTRLTVL.

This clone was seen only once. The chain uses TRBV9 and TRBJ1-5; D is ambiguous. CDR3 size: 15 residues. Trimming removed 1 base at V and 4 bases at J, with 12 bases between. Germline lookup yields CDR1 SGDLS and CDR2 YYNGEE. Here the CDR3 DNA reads TGTGCCAGCAGCGTAACAGTGGGAGAGAATCAGCCCCAGCATTTT. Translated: CASSVTVGENQPQHF.

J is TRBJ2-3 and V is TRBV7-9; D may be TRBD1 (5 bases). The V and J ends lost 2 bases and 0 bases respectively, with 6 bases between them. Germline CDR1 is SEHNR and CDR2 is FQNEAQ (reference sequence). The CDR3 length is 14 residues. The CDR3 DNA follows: TGTGCCAGCAGCTTAAGACAGAGCACAGATACGCAGTATTTT. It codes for CASSLRQSTDTQYF. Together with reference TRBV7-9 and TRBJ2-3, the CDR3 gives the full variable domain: DTGVSQNPRHKITKRGQNVTFRCDPISEHNRLYWYRQTLGQGPEFLTYFQNEAQLEKSRLLSDRFSAERPKGSFSTLEIQRTEQGDSAMYLCASSLRQSTDTQYFGPGTRLTVL.

The CDR3 region is CASSSQRESYNEQFF. CDR3 nucleotide sequence: TGTGCCAGCAGCTCACAGCGGGAGTCCTACAATGAGCAGTTCTTC. This rearrangement joins TRBV5-5 to TRBJ2-1; 8 bases are a match to TRBD2. V lost 3 bases, J lost 1 base, and 3 bases stayed unmatched. Looked up from germline, CDR1 is SGHKS and CDR2 is YYEKEE (reference sequence). The CDR3 spans 15 residues.

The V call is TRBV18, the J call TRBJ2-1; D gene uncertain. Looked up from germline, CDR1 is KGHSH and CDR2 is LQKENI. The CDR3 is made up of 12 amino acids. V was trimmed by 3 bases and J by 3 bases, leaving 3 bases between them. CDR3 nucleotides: TGTGCCAGCTCACCGAACTACAATGAGCAGTTCTTC. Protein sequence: CASSPNYNEQFF.

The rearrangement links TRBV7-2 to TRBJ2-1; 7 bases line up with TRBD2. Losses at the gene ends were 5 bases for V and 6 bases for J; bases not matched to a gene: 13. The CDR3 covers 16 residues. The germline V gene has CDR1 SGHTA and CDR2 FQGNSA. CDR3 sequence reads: CASSLAGGAGFNEQFF. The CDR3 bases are TGTGCCAGCAGCCTCGCGGGTGGAGCGGGGTTCAATGAGCAGTTCTTC. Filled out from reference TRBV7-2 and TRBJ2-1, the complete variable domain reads GAGVSQSPSNKVTEKGKDVELRCDPISGHTALYWYRQSLGQGLEFLIYFQGNSAPDKSGLPSDRFSAERTGGSVSTLTIQRTQQEDSAVYLCASSLAGGAGFNEQFFGPGTRLTVL.

The CDR3 region has the DNA TGTGCCAGCAGCTTAACTAGCGGGAACGACGAGCAGTACTTC. This gives the protein CASSLTSGNDEQYF. This chain uses TRBV7-9 with TRBJ2-7, with 10 bases fitting TRBD2. This CDR3 has 14 amino acids. Per the germline V gene, CDR1 is SEHNR and CDR2 is FQNEAQ (reference sequence). V lost 2 bases to trimming and J lost 5 bases; unmatched junction nucleotides: 3.

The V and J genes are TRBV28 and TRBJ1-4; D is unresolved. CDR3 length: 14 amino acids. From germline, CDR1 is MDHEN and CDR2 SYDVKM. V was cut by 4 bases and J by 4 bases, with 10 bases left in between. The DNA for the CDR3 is TGTGCCAGCAGTTCAAGAGGTTTTAATGAAAAACTGTTTTTT. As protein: CASSSRGFNEKLFF. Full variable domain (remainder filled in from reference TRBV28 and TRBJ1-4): DVKVTQSSRYLVKRTGEKVFLECVQDMDHENMFWYRQDPGLGLRLIYFSYDVKMKEKGDIPEGYSVSREKKERFSLILESASTNQTSMYLCASSSRGFNEKLFFGSGTQLSVL.

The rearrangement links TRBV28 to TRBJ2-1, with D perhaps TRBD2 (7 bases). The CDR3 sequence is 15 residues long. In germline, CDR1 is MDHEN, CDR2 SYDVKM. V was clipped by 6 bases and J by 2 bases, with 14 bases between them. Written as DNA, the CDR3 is TGTGCCAGCAGGGGAGGGGGAGGGACCTACAATGAGCAGTTCTTC. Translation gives CASRGGGGTYNEQFF.

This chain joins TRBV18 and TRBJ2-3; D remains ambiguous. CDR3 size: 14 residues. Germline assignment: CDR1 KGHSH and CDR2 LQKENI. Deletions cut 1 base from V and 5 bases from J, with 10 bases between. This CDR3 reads CASSPLPGKDTQYF. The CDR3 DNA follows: TGTGCCAGCTCACCACTGCCAGGAAAAGATACGCAGTATTTT.

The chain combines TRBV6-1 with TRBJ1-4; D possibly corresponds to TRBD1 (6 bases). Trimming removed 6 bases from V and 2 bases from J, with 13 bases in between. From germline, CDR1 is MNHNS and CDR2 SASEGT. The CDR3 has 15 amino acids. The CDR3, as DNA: TGTGCCAGCAGAAGGGTAGGGGGGACTAATGAAAAACTGTTTTTT. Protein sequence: CASRRVGGTNEKLFF.

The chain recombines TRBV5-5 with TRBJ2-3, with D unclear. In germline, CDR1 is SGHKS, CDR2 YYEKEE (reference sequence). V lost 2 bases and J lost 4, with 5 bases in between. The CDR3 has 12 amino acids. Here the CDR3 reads CASSFNPDTQYF. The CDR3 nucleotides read TGTGCCAGCAGCTTTAATCCAGATACGCAGTATTTT. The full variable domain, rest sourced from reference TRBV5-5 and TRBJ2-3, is DAGVTQSPTHLIKTRGQQVTLRCSPISGHKSVSWYQQVLGQGPQFIFQYYEKEERGRGNFPDRFSARQFPNYSSELNVNALLLGDSALYLCASSFNPDTQYFGPGTRLTVL.

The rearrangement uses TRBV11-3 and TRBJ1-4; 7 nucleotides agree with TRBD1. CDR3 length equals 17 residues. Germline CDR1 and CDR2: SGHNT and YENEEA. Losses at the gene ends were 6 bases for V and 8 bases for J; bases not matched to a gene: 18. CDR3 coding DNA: TGTGCCAGCAGTCGAGACAGGGTGCGGGTTATTCGAGAAAAACTGTTTTTT. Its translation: CASSRDRVRVIREKLFF.

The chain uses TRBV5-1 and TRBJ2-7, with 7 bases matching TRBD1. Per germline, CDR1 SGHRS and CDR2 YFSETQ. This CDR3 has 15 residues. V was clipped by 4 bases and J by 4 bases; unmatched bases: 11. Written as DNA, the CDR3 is TGCGCCAGCAGCCAGCAGCCGGGACAGATTTACGAGCAGTACTTC. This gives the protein CASSQQPGQIYEQYF.

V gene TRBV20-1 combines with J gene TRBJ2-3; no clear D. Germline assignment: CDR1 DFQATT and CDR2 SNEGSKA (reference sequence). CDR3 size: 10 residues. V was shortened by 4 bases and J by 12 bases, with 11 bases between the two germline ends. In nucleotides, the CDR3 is TGCAGTGCTAAAGTACAGCGTCAGTATTTT. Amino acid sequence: CSAKVQRQYF.

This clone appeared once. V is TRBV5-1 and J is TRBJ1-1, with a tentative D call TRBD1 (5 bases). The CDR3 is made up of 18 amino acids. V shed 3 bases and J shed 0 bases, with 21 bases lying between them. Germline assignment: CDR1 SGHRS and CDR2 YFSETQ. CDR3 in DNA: TGCGCCAGCAGCTCCAGAGAGGGGAGGATTCCCATGAACACTGAAGCTTTCTTT. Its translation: CASSSREGRIPMNTEAFF.

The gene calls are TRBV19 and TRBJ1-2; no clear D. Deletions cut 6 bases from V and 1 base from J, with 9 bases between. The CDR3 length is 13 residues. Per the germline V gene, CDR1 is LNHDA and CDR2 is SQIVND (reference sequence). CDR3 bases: TGTGCCAGTAGCCGGCTTGTTAACTATGGCTACACCTTC. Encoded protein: CASSRLVNYGYTF.

The CDR3 protein is CASRKTGSYEQYF. DNA of the CDR3: TGTGCCAGCAGGAAGACTGGCTCCTACGAGCAGTACTTC. The chain employs TRBV7-9 and TRBJ2-7; D gene ambiguous. This CDR3 has 13 amino acids. Germline assignment: CDR1 SEHNR and CDR2 FQNEAQ (reference sequence). Trimming cost V 6 bases and J 0 bases, with 9 bases left between them.

CDR3 DNA: TGCGCCAGCAGTCTAGCGGGAGGTTCGGGCGCCGGGGAGCTGTTTTTT. It encodes CASSLAGGSGAGELFF. The V gene is TRBV5-1, the J gene TRBJ2-2; 11 nucleotides align to TRBD2. There are 16 residues in the CDR3. Germline V gives CDR1 SGHRS, CDR2 YFSETQ. The trim removed 5 bases at V and 6 bases at J, leaving 9 bases unmatched.

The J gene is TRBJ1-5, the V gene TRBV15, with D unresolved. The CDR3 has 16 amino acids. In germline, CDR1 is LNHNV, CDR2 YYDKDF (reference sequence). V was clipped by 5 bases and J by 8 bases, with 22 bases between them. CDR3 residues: CATSGRLTRGGKPQHF. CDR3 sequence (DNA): TGTGCCACCAGCGGTCGCCTAACCCGGGGAGGGAAGCCCCAGCATTTT. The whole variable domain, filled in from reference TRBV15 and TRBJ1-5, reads DAMVIQNPRYQVTQFGKPVTLSCSQTLNHNVMYWYQQKSSQAPKLLFHYYDKDFNNEADTPDNFQSRRPNTSFCFLDIRSPGLGDTAMYLCATSGRLTRGGKPQHFGDGTRLSIL.

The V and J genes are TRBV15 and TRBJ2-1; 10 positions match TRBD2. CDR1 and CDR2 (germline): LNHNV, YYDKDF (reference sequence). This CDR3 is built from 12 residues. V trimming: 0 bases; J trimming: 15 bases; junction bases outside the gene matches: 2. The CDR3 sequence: CATSRESSGRFF. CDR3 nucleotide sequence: TGTGCCACCAGCAGAGAGTCTAGCGGGAGGTTCTTC.

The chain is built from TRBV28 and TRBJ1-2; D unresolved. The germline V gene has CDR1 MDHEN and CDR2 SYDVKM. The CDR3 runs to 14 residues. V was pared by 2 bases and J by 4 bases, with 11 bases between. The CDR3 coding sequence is TGTGCCAGCAGTTTAAGGTCCCGCACCTATGGCTACACCTTC. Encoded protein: CASSLRSRTYGYTF.

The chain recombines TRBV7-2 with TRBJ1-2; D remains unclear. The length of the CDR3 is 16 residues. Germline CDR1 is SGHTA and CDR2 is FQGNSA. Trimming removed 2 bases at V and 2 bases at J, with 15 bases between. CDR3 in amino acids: CASSLWSGRTNYGYTF. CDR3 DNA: TGTGCCAGCAGCTTATGGTCGGGGAGGACGAACTATGGCTACACCTTC. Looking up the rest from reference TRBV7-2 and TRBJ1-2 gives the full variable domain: GAGVSQSPSNKVTEKGKDVELRCDPISGHTALYWYRQSLGQGLEFLIYFQGNSAPDKSGLPSDRFSAERTGGSVSTLTIQRTQQEDSAVYLCASSLWSGRTNYGYTFGSGTRLTVV.

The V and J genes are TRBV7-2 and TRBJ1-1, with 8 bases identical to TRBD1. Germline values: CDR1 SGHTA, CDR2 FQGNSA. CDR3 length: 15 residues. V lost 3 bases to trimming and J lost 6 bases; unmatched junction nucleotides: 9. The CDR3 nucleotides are TGTGCCAGCAGCTTGCAGGGGGCGGAAAGGTCTGAAGCTTTCTTT. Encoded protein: CASSLQGAERSEAFF.

The CDR3 DNA sequence: TGTGCCAGTAGTATAGTTGTGGTAGCGGGAGTCCCCACAGATACGCAGTATTTT. This sequence encodes CASSIVVVAGVPTDTQYF. J is TRBJ2-3 and V is TRBV19; 9 nucleotides align to TRBD2. Looked up from germline, CDR1 is LNHDA and CDR2 is SQIVND (reference sequence). V lost 1 base, J lost 2 bases, and 10 bases stayed unmatched. The length of the CDR3 is 18 residues.

CDR3 sequence reads: CASSPMARSDTEAFF. Written as DNA, the CDR3 is TGTGCCAGCTCACCAATGGCCAGAAGCGACACTGAAGCTTTCTTT. This chain joins TRBV18 and TRBJ1-1; D gene uncertain. The ends were cut back, 2 bases at V and 3 bases at J, with 13 bases in the middle. The CDR3 has 15 amino acids. CDR1 is KGHSH and CDR2 is LQKENI in the germline V gene.

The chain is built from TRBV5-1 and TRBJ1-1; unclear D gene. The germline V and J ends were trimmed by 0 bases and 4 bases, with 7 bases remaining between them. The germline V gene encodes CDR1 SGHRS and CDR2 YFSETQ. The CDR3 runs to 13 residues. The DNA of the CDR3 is TGCGCCAGCAGCTTGGCCACGGCCACTGAAGCTTTCTTT. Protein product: CASSLATATEAFF.

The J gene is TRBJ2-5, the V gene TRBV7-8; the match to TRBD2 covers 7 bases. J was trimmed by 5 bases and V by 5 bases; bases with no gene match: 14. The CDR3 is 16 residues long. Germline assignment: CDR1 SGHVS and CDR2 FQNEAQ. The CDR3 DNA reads TGTGCCAGCAGCGTCAGGGCTAGCGGAATAGCGGAGACCCAGTACTTC. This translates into CASSVRASGIAETQYF.

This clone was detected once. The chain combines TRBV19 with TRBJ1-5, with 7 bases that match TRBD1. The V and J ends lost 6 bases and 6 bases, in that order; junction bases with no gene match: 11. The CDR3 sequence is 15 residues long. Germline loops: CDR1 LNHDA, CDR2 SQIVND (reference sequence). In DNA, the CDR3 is TGTGCCAGTAGCCGACGGACAGGTCCTGCTCAGCCCCAGCATTTT. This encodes CASSRRTGPAQPQHF.

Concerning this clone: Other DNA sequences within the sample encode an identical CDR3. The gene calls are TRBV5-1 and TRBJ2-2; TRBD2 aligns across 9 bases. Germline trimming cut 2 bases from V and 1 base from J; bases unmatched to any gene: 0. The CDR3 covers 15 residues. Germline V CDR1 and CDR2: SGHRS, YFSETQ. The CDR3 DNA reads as TGCGCCAGCAGCTTAGCGGGAGGGAACACCGGGGAGCTGTTTTTT. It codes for CASSLAGGNTGELFF. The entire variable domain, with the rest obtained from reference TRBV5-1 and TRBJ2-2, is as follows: KAGVTQTPRYLIKTRGQQVTLSCSPISGHRSVSWYQQTPGQGLQFLFEYFSETQRNKGNFPGRFSGRQFSNSRSEMNVSTLELGDSALYLCASSLAGGNTGELFFGEGSRLTVL.